The 30 T cell receptor beta chains listed next were all sequenced from one sample in a study of blood T cells in healthy people across ages (dated by TCRdb to about 2015). Receptors were amplified or captured by 5' RACE. The sequencer listed for this sample is Illumina HiSeq 2500. A second about 7 to 11 cycle PCR used a sample-barcoded 5' primer and a J-beta primer mix. TCRdb trimmed the raw reads at Q25, called clones with MiXCR and kept productive beta chains. Every CDR3 protein is listed once, alongside the most common genes and DNA of its rows. The sample contains 600,000 to 850,000 distinct CDR3 sequences, around a quarter of them found a single time. The biggest ten clones account for roughly 9% of the sample. In addition, the sample was reused for a study of T cells of mothers and their children.

Sequenced material: blood. The receptor source for this set is a boy younger than 18 in good health.

This clonotype was detected a few times. The V call is TRBV3-1, the J call TRBJ2-5, with D tentatively TRBD1 or TRBD2 (5 bases each). The J call may be in error: the DNA end matches TRBJ2-7 better. Looked up from germline, CDR1 is LGHDT and CDR2 is YNNKEL (reference sequence). The CDR3 consists of 14 residues. CDR3 DNA sequence: TGTGCCAGCAGACCCGGGACGGGGTCCGGCGAGCAGTACTTC. Its translation: CASRPGTGSGEQYF.

The V gene is TRBV7-3, the J gene TRBJ2-7; maybe TRBD2 (5 bases). CDR1 and CDR2 from the germline V gene are SGHTA and FQGTGA. This CDR3 has 14 residues. Trimming pared 4 bases from V and 2 bases from J, leaving 12 bases between. CDR3 sequence reads: CASSSQRDTYEQYF. The CDR3 DNA reads TGTGCCAGCAGCTCCCAGAGGGATACCTACGAGCAGTACTTC.

V and J are TRBV2 and TRBJ1-4, with 10 bases fitting TRBD1. V shed 8 bases and J 1 base; nucleotides not matched to a gene: 4. This CDR3 comprises 15 residues. Germline lookup yields CDR1 SNHLY and CDR2 FYNNEI. The CDR3 sequence is CASLGQGVTNEKLFF. CDR3 DNA: TGTGCCAGCCTCGGACAGGGGGTAACTAATGAAAAACTGTTTTTT.

The chain links TRBV4-2 to TRBJ2-4, with TRBD2 matching 12 bases. The germline V gene has CDR1 LGHNA and CDR2 YNFKEQ. CDR3 length equals 16 residues. J was trimmed by 8 bases and V by 0 bases; bases with no gene match: 5. The CDR3 loop reads CASSQDSASGRDIQYF. CDR3 in DNA: TGTGCCAGCAGCCAAGATTCGGCTAGCGGGAGGGACATTCAGTACTTC.

The sample holds a few counts of this clonotype. The CDR3: CASSATSGSSYEQYF. As DNA, the CDR3 is TGCGCCAGCAGCGCGACTAGCGGGAGCTCCTACGAGCAGTACTTC. V is TRBV4-1 and J is TRBJ2-7; 12 bases map to TRBD2. Unmatched junction bases numbered 2, after V lost 5 bases and J lost 0 bases. This CDR3 is built from 15 residues. Germline lookup yields CDR1 MGHRA and CDR2 YSYEKL.

This clonotype was observed a handful of times. The chain couples TRBV5-1 to TRBJ2-5; 7 nucleotides line up with TRBD1. Germline trimming cut 2 bases from V and 0 bases from J; bases unmatched to any gene: 19. CDR1 is SGHRS, CDR2 YFSETQ, per germline. The CDR3 has 20 residues. CDR3 amino acids: CASSFTSDREKDQYQETQYF. CDR3 nucleotides: TGCGCCAGCAGCTTTACGAGCGACAGGGAAAAAGACCAGTACCAAGAGACCCAGTACTTC.

The V and J genes are TRBV15 and TRBJ1-2; D is undetermined. Between the trimmed V and J ends, which lost 2 bases and 4 bases, there was a span of 11 bases. Germline V gives CDR1 LNHNV, CDR2 YYDKDF (reference sequence). The CDR3 is 14 amino acids. The CDR3 DNA follows: TGTGCCACCAGCAGATACGGGGATATCTATGGCTACACCTTC. Its translation: CATSRYGDIYGYTF.

A remark on this clonotype: A read error may account for a junction end that differs from germline. The chain is built from TRBV6-4 and TRBJ2-4; TRBD1 aligns across 10 bases. Germline lookup yields CDR1 MRHNA and CDR2 SNTAGT. CDR3 length: 16 amino acids. The CDR3 spells CASSEERDRGKNIQYF. In DNA, the CDR3 is TGTGCCAGCAGTGAGGAACGGGACAGGGGCAAAAACATCCAGTACTTC.

This clonotype was seen more than once but under ten times. V is TRBV28 and J is TRBJ2-7; possibly TRBD2 for D (6 bases). The J call is in doubt because the DNA end fits TRBJ2-1 better. The CDR3 is 15 amino acids. CDR1 and CDR2 from the germline V gene are MDHEN and SYDVKM. The CDR3 DNA sequence: TGTGCCAGCAGTTTTGGCGGACTCGGGGGCAATGAGCAGTTCTTC. It codes for CASSFGGLGGNEQFF.

V is TRBV6-2 or TRBV6-3 and J is TRBJ1-2, with unresolved D. The CDR3 is 11 residues long. Germline V gene lookup returns CDR1 MNHEY and CDR2 SVGEGT. Trimming shortened V by 5 bases and J by 3 bases, and 4 bases separated the two germline ends. The DNA for the CDR3 is TGTGCCAGCAGTATCGACTATGGCTACACCTTC. It yields the protein CASSIDYGYTF.

This clonotype came up a few times. The CDR3: CSARTQGSYEQYF. The DNA for the CDR3 is TGCAGTGCTAGGACACAGGGGTCCTACGAGCAGTACTTC. The chain has TRBV20-1 and TRBJ2-7; the match to TRBD1 covers 7 bases. V lost 3 bases, J lost 1 base, and 3 bases stayed unmatched. The CDR3 runs to 13 residues. Germline V lookup: CDR1 DFQATT, CDR2 SNEGSKA (reference sequence).

This clonotype was picked up a small number of times. The J gene is TRBJ2-1, the V gene TRBV11-2, with 8 nucleotides matching TRBD2. CDR3 length equals 15 residues. Germline V gene sequence: CDR1 SGHAT, CDR2 FQNNGV. V gave up 11 bases and J gave up 5 bases; unmatched junction bases: 14. In nucleotides, the CDR3 is TGTGCCTCCAAAGCCCCGGGAGGGCCCCACAATGAGCAGTTCTTC. It encodes CASKAPGGPHNEQFF. The variable domain in full, completed from reference TRBV11-2 and TRBJ2-1, reads EAGVAQSPRYKIIEKRQSVAFWCNPISGHATLYWYQQILGQGPKLLIQFQNNGVVDDSQLPKDRFSAERLKGVDSTLKIQPAKLEDSAVYLCASKAPGGPHNEQFFGPGTRLTVL.

This clonotype was seen a few times. The rearrangement links TRBV7-3 to TRBJ2-5, with 7 bases that match TRBD1. Germline V gene sequence: CDR1 SGHTA, CDR2 FQGTGA. This CDR3 has 16 amino acids. The V segment lost 0 bases and the J segment 5 bases; nucleotides outside the gene matches: 9. DNA of the CDR3: TGTGCCAGCAGCTTAACAGGGGACAGCCTTTGGGAGACCCAGTACTTC. It specifies CASSLTGDSLWETQYF.

This clonotype occurred a few times. This chain connects TRBV7-9 to TRBJ2-7, with D unresolved. The end of the DNA is better explained by TRBJ2-1, so the J call may be wrong. This CDR3 has 17 residues. Germline loops: CDR1 SEHNR, CDR2 FQNEAQ (reference sequence). CDR3 nucleotide sequence: TGTGCCAGCAGACCACTTTCTGGGCGCCTCTCCTACAATGAGCAGTTCTTC. It specifies CASRPLSGRLSYNEQFF.

This clonotype was counted only a few times. The J gene is TRBJ2-7, the V gene TRBV5-1, with 9 bases lining up with TRBD2. Germline CDR1 is SGHRS and CDR2 is YFSETQ. The CDR3 consists of 14 residues. V lost 1 base to trimming and J lost 7 bases; unmatched junction nucleotides: 6. Here the CDR3 DNA reads TGCGCCAGCAGCTTGCAGCGGGAGGTGGAAGAGCAGTACTTC. This codes for CASSLQREVEEQYF.

In regard to this clonotype: The junction shows a germline mismatch at one end, possibly a read error. The chain combines TRBV28 with TRBJ2-7; D may be TRBD1 (6 bases). There are 12 residues in the CDR3. Germline CDR1 reads MDHEN; CDR2 reads SYDVKM. This CDR3 is CASSLGDTEEYF. CDR3 in DNA: TGTGCCAGCAGTTTAGGGGACACCGAGGAGTACTTC.

The J gene is TRBJ2-7, the V gene TRBV27; 10 nucleotides agree with TRBD2. There are 14 residues in the CDR3. The V gene's germline CDR1 is MNHEY and CDR2 SMNVEV (reference sequence). V shed 4 bases and J 2 bases; nucleotides not matched to a gene: 2. In nucleotides, the CDR3 is TGTGCCAGCAGTTGGACTAGCGGTGCCTACGAGCAGTACTTC. Residues: CASSWTSGAYEQYF.

This clonotype was counted between two and nine times. One end of the junction fails to match germline, which may point to a read error. The gene calls are TRBV6-2 or TRBV6-3 and TRBJ2-3; TRBD1 might be the D (6 bases). Germline CDR1 MNHEY, CDR2 SVGEGT. The CDR3 spans 15 residues. For the CDR3, the DNA is TGTGCCAGCAGTTACCAGGGGAGCAGCACAGATACACAGTATTTT. This gives the protein CASSYQGSSTDTQYF.

This clonotype was detected a few times. This sequence joins TRBV6-1 and TRBJ1-2, with 7 nucleotides matching TRBD1. The CDR3 sequence is 15 residues long. V shed 6 bases, J shed 0 bases, and the junction held 7 bases outside the gene matches. Germline values: CDR1 MNHNS, CDR2 SASEGT. The chain's CDR3 is CASSLETGTNYGYTF. CDR3 DNA sequence: TGTGCCAGCAGCCTAGAGACAGGGACTAACTATGGCTACACCTTC.

The rearrangement uses TRBV12-3 or TRBV12-4 and TRBJ1-4; TRBD1 is a possible D gene (6 bases). V was pared by 9 bases and J by 3 bases, with 14 bases between. The CDR3 spans 14 residues. Written as DNA, the CDR3 is TGTGCCAGTAGAGGGGGGGCAGCTAATGAAAAACTGTTTTTT. Protein product: CASRGGAANEKLFF.

This chain connects TRBV29-1 to TRBJ2-1; D is uncertain. The CDR3 is 16 residues long. The germline V gene has CDR1 SQVTM and CDR2 ANQGSEA. V lost 0 bases and J 0 bases, leaving 12 bases between the germline ends. This CDR3 is CSVEDRSLTSYNEQFF. The CDR3 coding sequence is TGCAGCGTTGAAGATCGTTCCCTCACCTCCTACAATGAGCAGTTCTTC.

This clonotype appeared a few times. The rearrangement uses TRBV5-1 and TRBJ1-6; weak D call: TRBD1 (5 bases). Germline CDR1 is SGHRS and CDR2 is YFSETQ. The CDR3 consists of 17 residues. Deletions cut 0 bases from V and 2 bases from J, with 12 bases between. Written as DNA, the CDR3 is TGCGCCAGCAGCTTGGGACCCGACAGTGCCTATAATTCACCCCTCCACTTT. Protein sequence: CASSLGPDSAYNSPLHF.

The chain carries TRBV7-2 and TRBJ2-5; D is possibly TRBD1 (5 bases). CDR3 length: 14 residues. V was trimmed by 3 bases and J by 4 bases, leaving 12 bases between them. The germline V gene has CDR1 SGHTA and CDR2 FQGNSA. CDR3 amino acids: CASSLTARAETQYF. Here the CDR3 DNA reads TGTGCCAGCAGCTTGACAGCCAGGGCAGAGACCCAGTACTTC.

J is TRBJ2-3 and V is TRBV7-9; tentatively, D is TRBD1 (5 bases). Germline assignment: CDR1 SEHNR and CDR2 FQNEAQ (reference sequence). This CDR3 contains 14 residues. With 2 bases removed from V and 8 bases from J, the gap between germline ends came to 14 bases. CDR3 in amino acids: CASSLSGARGTQYF. The CDR3 DNA is TGTGCCAGCAGCTTATCGGGTGCTAGGGGTACGCAGTATTTT.

The chain employs TRBV7-9 and TRBJ2-5; 13 bases align to TRBD2. V was clipped by 4 bases and J by 1 base; unmatched bases: 6. Germline loops: CDR1 SEHNR, CDR2 FQNEAQ (reference sequence). This CDR3 is 17 amino acids long. The DNA of the CDR3 is TGTGCCAGCAGCTCCCGGACTAGCGGGGGCCCCCAAGAGACCCAGTACTTC. Its translation is CASSSRTSGGPQETQYF.

The chain is built from TRBV12-3 or TRBV12-4 and TRBJ2-5; 10 bases are shared with TRBD2. The V gene end was trimmed by 4 bases and the J gene end by 5 bases; junction bases not matched to a gene: 7. The CDR3 contains 15 residues. As DNA, the CDR3 is TGTGCCAGCAGTTCAGCGGGGGGGCAGGAGGAGACCCAGTACTTC. It specifies CASSSAGGQEETQYF.

This chain uses TRBV19 with TRBJ2-5; tentatively, D is TRBD1 (7 bases). Germline CDR1 LNHDA, CDR2 SQIVND (reference sequence). V was shortened by 9 bases and J by 5 bases, with 16 bases between the two germline ends. The CDR3 loop spans 13 amino acids. The chain's CDR3 is CARGQEGSETQYF. CDR3 coding DNA: TGTGCCAGAGGACAGGAGGGGTCGGAGACCCAGTACTTC.

The rearrangement links TRBV2 to TRBJ1-5, with D perhaps matching TRBD1 (6 bases). V lost 6 bases and J lost 5, with 14 bases in between. Germline V lookup: CDR1 SNHLY, CDR2 FYNNEI. CDR3 length: 14 amino acids. The CDR3: CASRGGDYYQPQHF. The CDR3, as DNA: TGTGCCAGCAGAGGGGGAGATTACTATCAGCCCCAGCATTTT.

The chain joins TRBV5-5 to TRBJ2-1; the D gene is possibly TRBD2 (5 bases). V lost 1 base and J 1 base, leaving 9 bases between the germline ends. Germline V CDR1 and CDR2: SGHKS, YYEKEE (reference sequence). The CDR3 has 15 residues. CDR3 nucleotides: TGTGCCAGCAGCTTGCTCAGCGGATCCTACAATGAGCAGTTCTTC. Translated, it gives CASSLLSGSYNEQFF.

The gene calls are TRBV28 and TRBJ2-1, with 9 bases matching TRBD1. The CDR3 totals 15 residues. Germline CDR1 reads MDHEN; CDR2 reads SYDVKM. Trimming removed 5 bases from V and 7 bases from J; junction bases left unmatched: 9. CDR3 sequence: CASSPRDRESNEQFF. The CDR3 DNA is TGTGCCAGCAGTCCCCGGGACAGGGAATCGAATGAGCAGTTCTTC.